The present T cell receptor beta chain was sequenced within a study of shared clonotypes between healthy human individuals. CD8 cells classed as naive were CD45RO-negative and positively selected for CCR7, excluding terminally differentiated effector memory CD45RA+ cells. Donors had no recently reported acute infections or vaccinations and were HIV-negative. Study conclusions and caveats: Rarefaction revealed incomplete sorted-subset sequencing despite large depth. Clonotype sharing among donors likely depends on sequencing depth.

Each cell subset's genomic DNA was divided evenly among several immunoSEQ plates. TCRdb's copy holds only in-frame clones and misses some; the assay was immunoSEQ multiplex PCR. The sample has about 600,000 clones, around 95% seen once; the top ten hold over 0.09%. Comments on this clone: Its matching antigen is unknown.

The CDR3 extends over 17 amino acids. Germline V lookup: CDR1 SGDLS, CDR2 YYNGEE. V lost 0 bases, J lost 4 bases, and 6 bases stayed unmatched. This TCR came from a woman aged 25 to 39 in good health. The sample comprised naive CD8+ T cells sorted from blood. The chain combines TRBV9 with TRBJ2-7; 14 bases map to TRBD2. The CDR3 DNA reads as TGTGCCAGCAGCGTAGGGGGACTAGCGGGAGATTTTTACGAGCAGTACTTC. This gives the protein CASSVGGLAGDFYEQYF.